Given below is one T cell receptor (beta chain) in context. What it recognizes is unknown. The data are from a study of T-cell reconstitution after alpha-beta-depleted transplantation in children. The TCRbeta library incorporated unique molecular identifiers. Each CDR3 protein is one row after TCRdb ran MiXCR on the PCR reads. The sample lists about 78,000 distinct CDR3 sequences, 13% to 15% seen once, with 25% to 30% in the top ten. Findings of the study overall: Newly produced T cells mostly provided counts and TCRbeta diversity after one year, as hyperexpanded clones declined. The study reportedly traced alpha-beta T cells about two months after transplant to several hundred expanded graft clones. Surviving recipient T cells and intrathymic progenitors accounted for some patients' high TCRbeta diversity at day 60.

V was clipped by 6 bases and J by 6 bases; unmatched bases: 8. The CDR3 consists of 14 residues. Per germline, CDR1 SGHRS and CDR2 YFSETQ. V gene TRBV5-1 combines with J gene TRBJ2-1; 8 nucleotides match TRBD1. This specimen consisted of PBMCs, mostly from graft donor cells, obtained 180 days after TCRalphabeta/CD19-depleted stem cell transplant. The source is a male patient between 2 and 10 years old who had a stem cell transplant for acute lymphoblastic leukemia, so the T cells may come from the graft donor. For the CDR3, the DNA is TGCGCCAGCATCTTCGGGACAGGTGTCAATGAGCAGTTCTTC. Translation: CASIFGTGVNEQFF. The variable domain in full, with the rest retrieved from reference TRBV5-1 and TRBJ2-1, is KAGVTQTPRYLIKTRGQQVTLSCSPISGHRSVSWYQQTPGQGLQFLFEYFSETQRNKGNFPGRFSGRQFSNSRSEMNVSTLELGDSALYLCASIFGTGVNEQFFGPGTRLTVL.